This T cell receptor beta chain was documented in a study of CXCR3-negative and CXCR3-positive naive CD8 T cells. General study points: No difference in surface CD5 was seen between naive subsets, and TCR strength was inferred from TRB CDR3 properties. Diversity ran similarly high across both naive subsets but far lower in memory CD8+ cells. Both naive subsets, CXCR3-negative and CXCR3-positive, displayed similar TRBV-TRBJ usage, unlike memory cells.

At roughly 300,000 cells each, triplicate sorts were carried out for each CD8+ T cell subset. In germline, CDR1 is MNHEY, CDR2 SVGEGT. This CDR3 has 14 amino acids. As to this clonotype: Antigen specificity is unknown.

UMI labels and 5' RACE were used to prepare the TRB cDNA libraries. TCRdb reprocessed the 5' RACE reads, with one entry per CDR3 protein and no DNA. This sample's table reports about 57,000 distinct CDR3 sequences. This sequence was found in a human donor in good health. Some clones in this sample may be carry-over from other donors' samples. The chain couples TRBV6-2 or TRBV6-3 to TRBJ2-7; there is no DNA to check the TCRdb D call of TRBD1. Sequencing was carried out using memory CD8+ T cells from blood. The CDR3 sequence is CASSPGTSSYEQYF.